The clone carrying this TCR beta chain showed up many times. The source of the sample is a study of CD8 T cells in ankylosing spondylitis. Libraries of TCR beta came from quantitative 5'-RACE with molecular barcodes. TCRdb re-analysed the 5' RACE reads in MiXCR, keeping a single row per CDR3 protein. The table lists approximately 88,000 distinct CDR3 sequences, roughly 9.6% of them singletons. The CDR3 length is 13 residues. Germline-derived CDR1 and CDR2 are SQVTM and ANQGSEA. V lost 2 bases, J lost 2 bases, and 6 bases lay in between. The V call is TRBV29-1, the J call TRBJ1-4, with D possibly matching TRBD1 (5 bases). The receptor was isolated from a male donor with ankylosing spondylitis or in good health (not recorded which). Material: blood, either unsorted or a sorted T cell fraction (not recorded which). CDR3 DNA sequence: TGCAGCGTTGAACGGGGGACTAATGAAAAACTGTTTTTT. It encodes CSVERGTNEKLFF.